This T cell receptor beta chain appears in the sequencing data of a study of graft-versus-host responses after intestinal transplantation. Study context: Recipients underwent multivisceral, liver-intestinal, or isolated intestinal transplants. Induction using anti-thymocyte globulin, followed by tacrolimus and steroids for two to three years, was given to all recipients. Findings and limits, study-wide: GvH clones occurred in recipient marrow; some first appeared in ileum or blood.

Germline lookup yields CDR1 SGHTA and CDR2 FQGNSA. The V segment lost 7 bases and the J segment 5 bases; nucleotides outside the gene matches: 8. The CDR3 is 13 residues long. Remarks on this clone: Its antigen is as yet unknown.

The starting material, graft tissue, was processed to release intraepithelial and lamina propria lymphocytes. Sequenced by immunoSEQ multiplex PCR; TCRdb stores in-frame clones only, minus some. The sample carries 15,000 to 17,000 clones, just under 75% recorded once. The input for sequencing was ileum tissue, taken 14 days after transplant. This TCR was recovered from a human patient who received an intestinal transplant, so some T cells may come from the graft donor. J is TRBJ2-7 and V is TRBV7-2, with TRBD1 matching over 7 bases. The CDR3 region is CASTLKTGHEQYF. DNA of the CDR3: TGTGCCAGCACCCTTAAGACAGGGCACGAGCAGTACTTC.